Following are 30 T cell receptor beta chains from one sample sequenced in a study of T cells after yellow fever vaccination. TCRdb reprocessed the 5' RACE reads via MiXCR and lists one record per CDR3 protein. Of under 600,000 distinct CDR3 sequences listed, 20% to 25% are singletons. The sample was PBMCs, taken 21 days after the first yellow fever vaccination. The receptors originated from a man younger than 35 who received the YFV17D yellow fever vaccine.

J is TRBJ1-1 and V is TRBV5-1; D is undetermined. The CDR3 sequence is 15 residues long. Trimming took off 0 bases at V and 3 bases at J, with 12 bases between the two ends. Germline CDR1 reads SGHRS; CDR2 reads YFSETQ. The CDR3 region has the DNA TGCGCCAGCAGCTTGGGGAGGGCGGTCGACACTGAAGCTTTCTTT. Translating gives CASSLGRAVDTEAFF.

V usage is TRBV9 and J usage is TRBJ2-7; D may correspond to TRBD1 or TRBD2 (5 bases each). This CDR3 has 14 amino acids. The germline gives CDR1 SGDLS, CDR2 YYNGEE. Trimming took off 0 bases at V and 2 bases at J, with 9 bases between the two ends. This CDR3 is CASSVAGGPYEQYF. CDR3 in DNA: TGTGCCAGCAGCGTAGCTGGGGGACCCTACGAGCAGTACTTC.

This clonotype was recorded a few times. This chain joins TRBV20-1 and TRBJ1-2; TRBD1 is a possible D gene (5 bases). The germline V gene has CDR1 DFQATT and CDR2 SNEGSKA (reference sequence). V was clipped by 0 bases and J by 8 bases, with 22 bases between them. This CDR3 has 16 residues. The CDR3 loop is CSARDFFRDSPQGYTF. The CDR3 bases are TGCAGTGCTAGAGATTTTTTTCGTGACAGCCCTCAGGGCTACACCTTC.

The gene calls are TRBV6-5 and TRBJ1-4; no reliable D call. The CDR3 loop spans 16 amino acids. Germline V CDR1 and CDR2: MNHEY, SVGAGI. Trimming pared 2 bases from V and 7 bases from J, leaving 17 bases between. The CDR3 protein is CASSYRMEGPREKLFF. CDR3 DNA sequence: TGTGCCAGCAGTTACCGGATGGAGGGTCCTCGTGAAAAACTGTTTTTT.

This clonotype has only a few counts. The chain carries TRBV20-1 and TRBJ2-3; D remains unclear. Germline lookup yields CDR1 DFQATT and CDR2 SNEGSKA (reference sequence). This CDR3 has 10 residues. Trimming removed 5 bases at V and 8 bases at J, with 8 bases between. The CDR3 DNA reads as TGCAGTGCTGGGCATGGTACGCAGTATTTT. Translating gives CSAGHGTQYF.

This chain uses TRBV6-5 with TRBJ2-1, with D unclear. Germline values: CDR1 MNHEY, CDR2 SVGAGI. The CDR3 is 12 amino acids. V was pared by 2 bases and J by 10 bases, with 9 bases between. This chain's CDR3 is CASSYGSWEQFF. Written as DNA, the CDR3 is TGTGCCAGCAGTTACGGGTCGTGGGAGCAGTTCTTC.

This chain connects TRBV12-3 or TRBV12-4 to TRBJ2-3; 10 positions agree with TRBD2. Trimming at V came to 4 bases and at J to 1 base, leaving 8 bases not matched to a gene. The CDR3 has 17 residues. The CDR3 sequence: CASSSSGGILGTDTQYF. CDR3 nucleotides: TGTGCCAGCAGTTCTAGCGGGGGTATCCTCGGCACAGATACGCAGTATTTT.

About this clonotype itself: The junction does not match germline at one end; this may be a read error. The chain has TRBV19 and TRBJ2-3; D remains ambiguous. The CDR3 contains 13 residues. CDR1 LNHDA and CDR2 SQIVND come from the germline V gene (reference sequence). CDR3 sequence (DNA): TGTGCGAGTAGTGAGCACAGCACAGATACGCAGTATTTT. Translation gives CASSEHSTDTQYF.

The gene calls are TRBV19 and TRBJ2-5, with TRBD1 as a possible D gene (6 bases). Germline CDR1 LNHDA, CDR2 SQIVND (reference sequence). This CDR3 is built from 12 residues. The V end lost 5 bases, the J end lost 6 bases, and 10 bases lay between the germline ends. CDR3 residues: CASSRDTQTQYF. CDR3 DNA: TGTGCCAGTAGTCGGGACACCCAGACCCAGTACTTC. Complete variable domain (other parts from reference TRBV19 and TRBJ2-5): DGGITQSPKYLFRKEGQNVTLSCEQNLNHDAMYWYRQDPGQGLRLIYYSQIVNDFQKGDIAEGYSVSREKKESFPLTVTSAQKNPTAFYLCASSRDTQTQYFGPGTRLLVL.

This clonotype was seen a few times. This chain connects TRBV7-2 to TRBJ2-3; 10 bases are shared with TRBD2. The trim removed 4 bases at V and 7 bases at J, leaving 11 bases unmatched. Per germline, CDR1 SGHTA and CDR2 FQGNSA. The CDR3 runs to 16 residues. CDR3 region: CASSSRSGGAGHTQYF. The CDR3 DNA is TGTGCCAGCAGCTCCCGCAGCGGGGGGGCCGGTCATACGCAGTATTTT.

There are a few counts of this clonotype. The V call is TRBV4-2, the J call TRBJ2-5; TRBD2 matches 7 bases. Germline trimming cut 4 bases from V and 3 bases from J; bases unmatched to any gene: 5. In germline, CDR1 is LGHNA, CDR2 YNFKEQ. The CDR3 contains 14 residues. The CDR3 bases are TGTGCCAGCAGCCCTTTCAGCGGGGAAGAGACCCAGTACTTC. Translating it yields CASSPFSGEETQYF.

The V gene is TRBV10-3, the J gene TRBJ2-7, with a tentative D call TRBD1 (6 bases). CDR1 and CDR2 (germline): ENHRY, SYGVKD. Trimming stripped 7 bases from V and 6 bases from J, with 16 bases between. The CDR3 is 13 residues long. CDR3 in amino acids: CAIKATGGSEQYF. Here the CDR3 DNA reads TGTGCCATCAAAGCGACAGGTGGATCCGAGCAGTACTTC.

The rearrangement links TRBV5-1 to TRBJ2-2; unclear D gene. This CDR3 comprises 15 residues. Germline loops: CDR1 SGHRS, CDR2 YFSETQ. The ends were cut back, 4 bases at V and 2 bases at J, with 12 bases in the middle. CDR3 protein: CASSPSQSNTGELFF. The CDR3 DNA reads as TGCGCCAGCAGCCCAAGTCAATCCAACACCGGGGAGCTGTTTTTT.

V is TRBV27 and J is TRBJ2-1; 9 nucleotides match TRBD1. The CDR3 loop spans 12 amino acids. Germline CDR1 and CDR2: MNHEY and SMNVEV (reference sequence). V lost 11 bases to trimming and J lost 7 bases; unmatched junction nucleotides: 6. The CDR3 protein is CASGQGGNEQFF. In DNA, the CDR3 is TGTGCCTCGGGACAGGGAGGGAATGAGCAGTTCTTC.

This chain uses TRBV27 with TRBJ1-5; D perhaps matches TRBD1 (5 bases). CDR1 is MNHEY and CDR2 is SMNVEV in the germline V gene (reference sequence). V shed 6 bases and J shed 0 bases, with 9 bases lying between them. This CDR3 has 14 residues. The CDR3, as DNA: TGTGCCAGCAGCCAGGGAAATAGCAATCAGCCCCAGCATTTT. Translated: CASSQGNSNQPQHF.

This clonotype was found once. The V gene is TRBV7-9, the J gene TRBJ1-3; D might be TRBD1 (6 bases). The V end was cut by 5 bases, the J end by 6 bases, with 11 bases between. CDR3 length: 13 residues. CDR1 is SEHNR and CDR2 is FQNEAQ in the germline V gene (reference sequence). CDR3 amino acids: CASSLGAENTIYF. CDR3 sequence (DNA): TGTGCCAGCAGCCTGGGGGCTGAAAACACCATATATTTT.

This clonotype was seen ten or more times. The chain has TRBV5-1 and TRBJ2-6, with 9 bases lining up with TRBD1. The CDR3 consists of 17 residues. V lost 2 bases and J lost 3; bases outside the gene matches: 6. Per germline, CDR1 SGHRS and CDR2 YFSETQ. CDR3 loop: CASSLRDRESGANVLTF. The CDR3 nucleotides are TGCGCCAGCAGCTTACGGGACAGGGAAAGTGGGGCCAACGTCCTGACTTTC.

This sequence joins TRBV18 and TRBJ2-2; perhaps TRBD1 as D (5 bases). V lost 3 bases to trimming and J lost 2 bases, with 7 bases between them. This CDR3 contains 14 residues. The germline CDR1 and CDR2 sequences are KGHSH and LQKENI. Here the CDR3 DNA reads TGTGCCAGCTCACCGGACATAAACACCGGGGAGCTGTTTTTT. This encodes CASSPDINTGELFF.

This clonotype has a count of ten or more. The CDR3 DNA is TGTGCCAGCAGTCTGGGACACCAAGGAGGCACAGATACGCAGTATTTT. This gives the protein CASSLGHQGGTDTQYF. The rearrangement uses TRBV6-1 and TRBJ2-3; D possibly corresponds to TRBD1 (6 bases). CDR1 and CDR2 (germline): MNHNS, SASEGT. V lost 5 bases and J 1 base, leaving 16 bases between the germline ends. This CDR3 has 16 amino acids.

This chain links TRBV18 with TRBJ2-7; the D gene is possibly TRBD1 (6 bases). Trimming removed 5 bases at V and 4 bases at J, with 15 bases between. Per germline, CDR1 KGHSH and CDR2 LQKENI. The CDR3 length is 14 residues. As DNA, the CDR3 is TGTGCCAGCTCAGCAGGACAGTCCTCTTACGAGCAGTACGTC. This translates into CASSAGQSSYEQYV.

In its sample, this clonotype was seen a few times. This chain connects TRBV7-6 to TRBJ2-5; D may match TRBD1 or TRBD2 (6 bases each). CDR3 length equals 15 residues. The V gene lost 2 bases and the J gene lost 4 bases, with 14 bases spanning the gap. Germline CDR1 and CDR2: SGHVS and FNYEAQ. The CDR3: CASSLSPGARETQYF. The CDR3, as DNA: TGTGCCAGCAGCTTAAGCCCGGGGGCAAGAGAGACCCAGTACTTC.

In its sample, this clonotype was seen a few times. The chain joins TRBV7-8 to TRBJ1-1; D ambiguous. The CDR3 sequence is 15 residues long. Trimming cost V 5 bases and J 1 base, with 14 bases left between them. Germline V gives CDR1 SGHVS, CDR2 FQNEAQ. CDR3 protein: CASSPAPGGNTEAFF. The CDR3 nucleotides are TGTGCCAGCAGCCCCGCCCCAGGCGGGAACACTGAAGCTTTCTTT.

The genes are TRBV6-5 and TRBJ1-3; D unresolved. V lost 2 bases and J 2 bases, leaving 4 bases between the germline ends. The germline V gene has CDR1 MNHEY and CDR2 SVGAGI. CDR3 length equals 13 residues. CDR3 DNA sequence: TGTGCCAGCAGTTACGAACCTGGAAACACCATATATTTT. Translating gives CASSYEPGNTIYF.

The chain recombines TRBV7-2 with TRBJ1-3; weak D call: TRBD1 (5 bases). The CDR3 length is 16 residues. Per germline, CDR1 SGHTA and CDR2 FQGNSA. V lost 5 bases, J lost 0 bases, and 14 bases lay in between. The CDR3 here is CASSRSGGSSGNTIYF. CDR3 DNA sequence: TGTGCCAGCAGCAGAAGTGGGGGATCCTCTGGAAACACCATATATTTT.

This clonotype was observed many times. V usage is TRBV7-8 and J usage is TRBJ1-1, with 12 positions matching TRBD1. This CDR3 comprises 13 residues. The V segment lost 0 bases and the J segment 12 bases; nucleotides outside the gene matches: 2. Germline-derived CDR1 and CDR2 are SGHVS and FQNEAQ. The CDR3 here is CASSLAGQGASFF. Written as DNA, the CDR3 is TGTGCCAGCAGCTTAGCGGGACAGGGGGCGTCTTTCTTT.

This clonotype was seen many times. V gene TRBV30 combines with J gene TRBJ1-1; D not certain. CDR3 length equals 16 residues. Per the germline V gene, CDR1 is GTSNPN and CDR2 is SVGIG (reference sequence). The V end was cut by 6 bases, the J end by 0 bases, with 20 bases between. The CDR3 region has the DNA TGTGCCTGTTCGAGAGGTCCTGATATTATGAACACTGAAGCTTTCTTT. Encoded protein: CACSRGPDIMNTEAFF.

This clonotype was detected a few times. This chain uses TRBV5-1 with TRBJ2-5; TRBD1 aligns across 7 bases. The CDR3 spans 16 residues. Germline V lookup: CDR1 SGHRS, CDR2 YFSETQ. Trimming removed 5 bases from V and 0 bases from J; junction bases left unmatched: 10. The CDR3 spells CASSITGQLYQETQYF. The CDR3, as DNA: TGCGCCAGCAGTATTACGGGACAGCTGTACCAAGAGACCCAGTACTTC.

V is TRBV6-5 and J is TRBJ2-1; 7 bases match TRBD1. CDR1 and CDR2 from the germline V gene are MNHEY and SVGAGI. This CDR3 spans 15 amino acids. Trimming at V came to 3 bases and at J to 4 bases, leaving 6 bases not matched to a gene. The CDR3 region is CASSYRDSRYNEQFF. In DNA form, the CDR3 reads TGTGCCAGCAGTTATAGGGACAGCCGATACAATGAGCAGTTCTTC.

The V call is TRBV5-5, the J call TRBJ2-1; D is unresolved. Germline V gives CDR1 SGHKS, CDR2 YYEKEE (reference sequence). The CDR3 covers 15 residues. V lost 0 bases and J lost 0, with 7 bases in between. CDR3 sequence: CASSLELYSYNEQFF. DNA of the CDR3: TGTGCCAGCAGCTTGGAGTTATACTCCTACAATGAGCAGTTCTTC.

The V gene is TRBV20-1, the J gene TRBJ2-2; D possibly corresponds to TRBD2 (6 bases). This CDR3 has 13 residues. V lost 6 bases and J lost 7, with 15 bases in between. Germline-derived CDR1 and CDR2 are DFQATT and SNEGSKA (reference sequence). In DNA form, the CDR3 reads TGCAGTGCAAACCCGCGGGGATTCGGGGAGCTGTTTTTT. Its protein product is CSANPRGFGELFF.